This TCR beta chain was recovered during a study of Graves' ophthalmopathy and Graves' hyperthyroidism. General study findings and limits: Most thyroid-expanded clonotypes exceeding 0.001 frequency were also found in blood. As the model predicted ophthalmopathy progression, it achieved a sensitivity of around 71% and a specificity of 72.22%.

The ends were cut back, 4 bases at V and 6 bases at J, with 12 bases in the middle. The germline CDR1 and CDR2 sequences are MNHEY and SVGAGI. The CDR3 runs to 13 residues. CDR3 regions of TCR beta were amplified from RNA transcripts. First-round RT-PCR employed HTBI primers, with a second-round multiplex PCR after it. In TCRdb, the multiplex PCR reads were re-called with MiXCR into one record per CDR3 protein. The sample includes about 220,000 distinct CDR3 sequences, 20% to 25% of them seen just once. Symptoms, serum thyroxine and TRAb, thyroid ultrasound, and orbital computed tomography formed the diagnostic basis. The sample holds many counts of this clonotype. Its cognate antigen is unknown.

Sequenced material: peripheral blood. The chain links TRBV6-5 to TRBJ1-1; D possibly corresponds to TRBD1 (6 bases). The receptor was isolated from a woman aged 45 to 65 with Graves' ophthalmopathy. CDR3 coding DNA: TGTGCCAGCAGTTTCCGCAGGGGCGCTGAAGCTTTCTTT. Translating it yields CASSFRRGAEAFF.